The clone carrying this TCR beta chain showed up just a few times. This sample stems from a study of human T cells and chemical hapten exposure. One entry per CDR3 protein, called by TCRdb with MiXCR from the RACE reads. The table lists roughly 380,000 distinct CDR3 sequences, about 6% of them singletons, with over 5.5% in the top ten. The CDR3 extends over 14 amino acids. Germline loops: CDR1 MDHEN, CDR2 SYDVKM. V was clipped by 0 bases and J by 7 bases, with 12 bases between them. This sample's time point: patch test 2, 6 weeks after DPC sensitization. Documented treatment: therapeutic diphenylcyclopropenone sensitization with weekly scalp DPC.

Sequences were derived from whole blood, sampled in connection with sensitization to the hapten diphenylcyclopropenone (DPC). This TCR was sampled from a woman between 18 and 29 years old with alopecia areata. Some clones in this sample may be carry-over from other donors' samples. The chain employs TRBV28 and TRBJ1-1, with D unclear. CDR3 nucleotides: TGTGCCAGCAGTTTATGGGGCGCCGGGTATGAAGCTTTCTTT. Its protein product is CASSLWGAGYEAFF.